This T cell receptor beta chain was recovered during a study of blood T cells in healthy people across ages. PCR was performed a second time for roughly 7 to 12 cycles using a sample-barcoded 5' primer and a J-beta primer mix. One entry per CDR3 protein, called by TCRdb with MiXCR from the 5' RACE reads. The repertoire holds around 1,500,000 distinct CDR3 sequences, with roughly 30% as singletons. The CDR3 contains 18 residues. The V and J ends lost 5 bases and 4 bases respectively, with 26 bases between them. The source material was blood. The TCR comes from a woman in her 30s in good health. This chain connects TRBV12-3 or TRBV12-4 to TRBJ1-1, with unresolved D. For the CDR3, the DNA is TGTGCCAGCAGTCCGGATAAGGTGAACACAGAAATGGGCACTGAAGCTTTCTTT. This sequence encodes CASSPDKVNTEMGTEAFF.